Listed below are T cell receptor beta chains from one sample, sequenced in a study of cytomegalovirus exposure and HLA in healthy donors. Libraries were prepared by immunoSEQ multiplex PCR; TCRdb keeps only in-frame clonotypes and omits some of them. The sample shows fewer than 200,000 clones, about 85% of them seen only once. The sequencing sample was made of PBMCs. The receptors derive from a man aged 30 to 45 in good health and CMV-seropositive. Each CDR3 is given with its conserved first and last residue. Fields, in order: CDR3 DNA, CDR3 protein, D gene, clone size, V gene, J gene. A D gene is named only where the DNA matches it firmly. Rows give clone size only sometimes, using once, few, many, or a class for an expanded clone.

cdr3_nt: TGTGCCAGCAGTGAATCCAGGGTGGCTGAAGCTTTCTTT
cdr3_aa: CASSESRVAEAFF
d_call: -
clone_size: few
v_call: TRBV2
j_call: TRBJ1-1

cdr3_nt: TGTGCCAGCAGCCCAGGGTCGGGACAGAGGGGTCAGCCCCAGCATTTT
cdr3_aa: CASSPGSGQRGQPQHF
d_call: TRBD1
clone_size: -
v_call: TRBV7-2
j_call: TRBJ1-5

cdr3_nt: TGTGCCAGCAGCCCCAGGGGAGCCAACACTGAAGCTTTCTTT
cdr3_aa: CASSPRGANTEAFF
d_call: -
clone_size: -
v_call: TRBV6-5
j_call: TRBJ1-1

cdr3_nt: TGCGCCAGCAGCCAGGGGCGGGGCTCCGGGGAGCTGTTTTTT
cdr3_aa: CASSQGRGSGELFF
d_call: -
clone_size: -
v_call: TRBV4-1
j_call: TRBJ2-2

cdr3_nt: TGCGCCAGCAGCCAGCTCTACAGGGAGGGGTGGCGGTTCTTC
cdr3_aa: CASSQLYREGWRFF
d_call: -
clone_size: -
v_call: TRBV4-3
j_call: TRBJ2-1

cdr3_nt: TGTGCCAGCTCCCTCACAGGGGATGGGTCGCAGTATTTT
cdr3_aa: CASSLTGDGSQYF
d_call: TRBD1
clone_size: few
v_call: TRBV6-1
j_call: TRBJ2-3

cdr3_nt: TGTGCCAGCAGCTTAAGGTTAGCGGGAGCTTCAGATACGCAGTATTTT
cdr3_aa: CASSLRLAGASDTQYF
d_call: TRBD2
clone_size: -
v_call: TRBV11-3
j_call: TRBJ2-3

cdr3_nt: TGTGCCACCCACCGGGACAGGGAGGGTGAGCAGTTCTTC
cdr3_aa: CATHRDREGEQFF
d_call: TRBD1
clone_size: -
v_call: TRBV11-3
j_call: TRBJ2-1

cdr3_nt: TGTGCCAGCAGCCCGGGGAGGGAGAGAGGGGGGACAGATACGCAGTATTTT
cdr3_aa: CASSPGRERGGTDTQYF
d_call: -
clone_size: -
v_call: TRBV7-2
j_call: TRBJ2-3

cdr3_nt: TGCGCCAGCAGCAGCCCGACAGGGTCCTATGGCTACACCTTC
cdr3_aa: CASSSPTGSYGYTF
d_call: TRBD1
clone_size: once
v_call: TRBV4-1
j_call: TRBJ1-2

cdr3_nt: TGCGCCAGCAGCCAAGAAAGGGGACTTAACTATGGCTACACCTTC
cdr3_aa: CASSQERGLNYGYTF
d_call: -
clone_size: few
v_call: TRBV4-3
j_call: TRBJ1-2

cdr3_nt: TGTGCCAGCAGCTCTAGGGGGAGGGGTGAAGCTTTCTTT
cdr3_aa: CASSSRGRGEAFF
d_call: -
clone_size: -
v_call: TRBV13
j_call: TRBJ1-1

cdr3_nt: TGCGCCAGCAGCTTGGGCGCTAGCGAAGAGACCCAGTACTTC
cdr3_aa: CASSLGASEETQYF
d_call: -
clone_size: once
v_call: TRBV5-1
j_call: TRBJ2-5

cdr3_nt: TGTGCCAGCAGCTTCCGACAGCAGACGAACACCGGGGAGCTGTTTTTT
cdr3_aa: CASSFRQQTNTGELFF
d_call: -
clone_size: -
v_call: TRBV7-9
j_call: TRBJ2-2

cdr3_nt: TGTGCCAGCAGCATGGGAGTCGCCACTAGCACAGATACGCAGTATTTT
cdr3_aa: CASSMGVATSTDTQYF
d_call: -
clone_size: -
v_call: TRBV7-3
j_call: TRBJ2-3

cdr3_nt: TGCAGCGTTGAGGATGGGACTAGCGGGAGGCCTCTAATCCATGAGCAGTTCTTC
cdr3_aa: CSVEDGTSGRPLIHEQFF
d_call: TRBD2
clone_size: -
v_call: TRBV29-1
j_call: TRBJ2-1

cdr3_nt: TGTGCCAGCAGTTCATCCCTGGCGGGAGCCTCCGATACGCAGTATTTT
cdr3_aa: CASSSSLAGASDTQYF
d_call: TRBD2
clone_size: -
v_call: TRBV6-5
j_call: TRBJ2-3

cdr3_nt: TGTGCCAGCAGAATCTGGGGCGCCGGGGAGACCCAGTACTTC
cdr3_aa: CASRIWGAGETQYF
d_call: -
clone_size: -
v_call: TRBV7-2
j_call: TRBJ2-5

cdr3_nt: TGTGCCAGCTCACCACCGGGCGGGGTTAGGAACACTGAAGCTTTCTTT
cdr3_aa: CASSPPGGVRNTEAFF
d_call: -
clone_size: -
v_call: TRBV18
j_call: TRBJ1-1

cdr3_nt: TGTGCCAGTAGTGTACAGGGGACGGATACGCAGTATTTT
cdr3_aa: CASSVQGTDTQYF
d_call: TRBD1
clone_size: -
v_call: TRBV19
j_call: TRBJ2-3

cdr3_nt: TGTGCCAGCACCCCGACAGGGGGGAATTCACCCCTCCACTTT
cdr3_aa: CASTPTGGNSPLHF
d_call: TRBD1
clone_size: -
v_call: TRBV2
j_call: TRBJ1-6

cdr3_nt: TGTGCCAGCAGGGACCGCGGGAGCTCCTACAATGAGCAGTTCTTC
cdr3_aa: CASRDRGSSYNEQFF
d_call: TRBD2
clone_size: -
v_call: TRBV2
j_call: TRBJ2-1

cdr3_nt: TGTGCCAGCAGCTTGGAGGTTACTAGGAGAGATACGCAGTATTTT
cdr3_aa: CASSLEVTRRDTQYF
d_call: -
clone_size: -
v_call: TRBV5-4
j_call: TRBJ2-3

cdr3_nt: TGCGCCAGCAGACCAGGACTAGCGGGGCCAGATACGCAGTATTTT
cdr3_aa: CASRPGLAGPDTQYF
d_call: TRBD2
clone_size: -
v_call: TRBV4-3
j_call: TRBJ2-3

cdr3_nt: TGTGCCAGTAGTATGGTCGGGGAATCTGGAAACACCATATATTTT
cdr3_aa: CASSMVGESGNTIYF
d_call: -
clone_size: -
v_call: TRBV19
j_call: TRBJ1-3

cdr3_nt: TGTGCCTGGGGAGGGCTCGACGAGCAGTACTTC
cdr3_aa: CAWGGLDEQYF
d_call: -
clone_size: once
v_call: TRBV30
j_call: TRBJ2-7

cdr3_nt: TGTGCCAGCAGCTTGGGGGGGCTTGGAAATCAGCCCCAGCATTTT
cdr3_aa: CASSLGGLGNQPQHF
d_call: -
clone_size: -
v_call: TRBV5-5
j_call: TRBJ1-5

cdr3_nt: TGTGCCAGCAGCTTAGGCTTACCCCTCTCGGGCACCGGGGAGCTGTTTTTT
cdr3_aa: CASSLGLPLSGTGELFF
d_call: -
clone_size: once
v_call: TRBV7-9
j_call: TRBJ2-2

cdr3_nt: TGTGCCAGCAATAAACAGGGTTCCACTGAAGCTTTCTTT
cdr3_aa: CASNKQGSTEAFF
d_call: -
clone_size: -
v_call: TRBV6-6
j_call: TRBJ1-1

cdr3_nt: TGTGCCAGCACCACGACCAGCGGAGACTTTTACAATGAGCAGTTCTTC
cdr3_aa: CASTTTSGDFYNEQFF
d_call: -
clone_size: -
v_call: TRBV7-9
j_call: TRBJ2-1

cdr3_nt: TGTGCCAGCAGCTTAGGACAGGTTCTTGACTATGGCTACACCTTC
cdr3_aa: CASSLGQVLDYGYTF
d_call: -
clone_size: -
v_call: TRBV7-9
j_call: TRBJ1-2

cdr3_nt: TGTGCCAGCAGGTTCAACGGGTTGGGTGAAGAGACCCAGTACTTC
cdr3_aa: CASRFNGLGEETQYF
d_call: -
clone_size: -
v_call: TRBV2
j_call: TRBJ2-5

cdr3_nt: TGTGCCAGCACCCCGAGGCCGGAAGGCAATCAGCCCCAGCATTTT
cdr3_aa: CASTPRPEGNQPQHF
d_call: -
clone_size: few
v_call: TRBV2
j_call: TRBJ1-5

cdr3_nt: TGTGCCAGCAGTTACAGAGGGCCCGGGATACATCAGCCCCAGCATTTT
cdr3_aa: CASSYRGPGIHQPQHF
d_call: -
clone_size: few
v_call: TRBV6-5
j_call: TRBJ1-5

cdr3_nt: TGTGCCAGCAGCGTGTGGGCAAGGCCGAACACTGAAGCTTTCTTT
cdr3_aa: CASSVWARPNTEAFF
d_call: -
clone_size: -
v_call: TRBV7-2
j_call: TRBJ1-1

cdr3_nt: TGTGCCAGCCAGGGACTGTCGGAGGATACGCAGTATTTT
cdr3_aa: CASQGLSEDTQYF
d_call: -
clone_size: -
v_call: TRBV27
j_call: TRBJ2-3

cdr3_nt: TGTGCCAGCAAAGCGGGAGGTTGGGACACCGGGGAGCTGTTTTTT
cdr3_aa: CASKAGGWDTGELFF
d_call: TRBD2
clone_size: -
v_call: TRBV2
j_call: TRBJ2-2

cdr3_nt: TGTGCCAGTAATACACAGGGAGATGGCTACACCTTC
cdr3_aa: CASNTQGDGYTF
d_call: -
clone_size: -
v_call: TRBV19
j_call: TRBJ1-2

cdr3_nt: TGCGCCAGCAGCCAGCGGGGGGACTCTGGGGCCAACGTCCTGACTTTC
cdr3_aa: CASSQRGDSGANVLTF
d_call: TRBD2
clone_size: -
v_call: TRBV4-1
j_call: TRBJ2-6

cdr3_nt: TGTGCCAGTATCGTGACAGGGGAAGGGACCGGCTACACCTTC
cdr3_aa: CASIVTGEGTGYTF
d_call: TRBD1
clone_size: -
v_call: TRBV19
j_call: TRBJ1-2

cdr3_nt: TGTGCCAGCAGCCCCTTTGGCGAGACAGGGCGTGGAAAACTGTTTTTT
cdr3_aa: CASSPFGETGRGKLFF
d_call: TRBD1
clone_size: -
v_call: TRBV7-6
j_call: TRBJ1-4

cdr3_nt: TGTGCCAGCAGCCAAGAAGGGGGGGCCCCCTCTTATGGCTACACCTTC
cdr3_aa: CASSQEGGAPSYGYTF
d_call: -
clone_size: -
v_call: TRBV4-2
j_call: TRBJ1-2

cdr3_nt: TGTGCCAGCAGTCCCGGGGGAACAGGGGGCTATGGCTACACCTTC
cdr3_aa: CASSPGGTGGYGYTF
d_call: TRBD1
clone_size: once
v_call: TRBV6-5
j_call: TRBJ1-2

cdr3_nt: TGCGCCAGCAGCTCCCCACCGACAGGGCTTAAAAGGTACTTC
cdr3_aa: CASSSPPTGLKRYF
d_call: TRBD1
clone_size: -
v_call: TRBV4-1
j_call: TRBJ2-5

cdr3_nt: TGTGCCTGGACCACCCTGGTCAGGATAGGATACTACACCTTC
cdr3_aa: CAWTTLVRIGYYTF
d_call: -
clone_size: few
v_call: TRBV30
j_call: TRBJ1-2